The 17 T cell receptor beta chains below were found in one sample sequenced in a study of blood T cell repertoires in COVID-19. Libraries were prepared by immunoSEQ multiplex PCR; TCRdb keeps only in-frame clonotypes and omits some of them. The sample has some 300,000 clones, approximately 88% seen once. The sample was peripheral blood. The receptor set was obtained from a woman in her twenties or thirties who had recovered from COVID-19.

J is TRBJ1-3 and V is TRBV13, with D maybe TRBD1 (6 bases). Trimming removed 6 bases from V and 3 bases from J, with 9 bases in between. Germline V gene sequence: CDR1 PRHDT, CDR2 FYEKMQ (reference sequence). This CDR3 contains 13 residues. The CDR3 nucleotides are TGTGCCAGCAGATTACAGGGTGGAAACACCATATATTTT. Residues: CASRLQGGNTIYF.

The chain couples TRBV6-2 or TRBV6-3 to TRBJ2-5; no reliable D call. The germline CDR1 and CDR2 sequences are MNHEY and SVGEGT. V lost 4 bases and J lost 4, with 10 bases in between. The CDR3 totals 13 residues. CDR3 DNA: TGTGCCAGCAGTTTGGTTAGAGGAGAGACCCAGTACTTC. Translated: CASSLVRGETQYF.

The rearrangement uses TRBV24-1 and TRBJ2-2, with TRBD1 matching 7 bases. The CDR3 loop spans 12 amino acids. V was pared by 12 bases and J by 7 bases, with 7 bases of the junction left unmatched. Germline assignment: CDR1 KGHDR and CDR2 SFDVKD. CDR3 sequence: CAASTGLGELFF. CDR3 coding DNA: TGTGCCGCCTCGACAGGGCTCGGGGAGCTGTTTTTT.

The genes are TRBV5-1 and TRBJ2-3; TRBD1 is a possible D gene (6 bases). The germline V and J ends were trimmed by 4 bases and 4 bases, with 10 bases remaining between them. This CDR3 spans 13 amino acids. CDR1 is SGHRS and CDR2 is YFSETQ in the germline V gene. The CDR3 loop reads CASSVSGADTQYF. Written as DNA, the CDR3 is TGCGCCAGCAGCGTATCAGGGGCAGATACGCAGTATTTT.

The CDR3 DNA follows: TGCGCCAGCAGCCAAGAAAGTGCACGAGATCAGCCCCAGCATTTT. As protein: CASSQESARDQPQHF. J is TRBJ1-5 and V is TRBV4-1; no clear D. Deletions cut 0 bases from V and 5 bases from J, with 11 bases between. The CDR3 runs to 15 residues. CDR1 is MGHRA and CDR2 is YSYEKL in the germline V gene.

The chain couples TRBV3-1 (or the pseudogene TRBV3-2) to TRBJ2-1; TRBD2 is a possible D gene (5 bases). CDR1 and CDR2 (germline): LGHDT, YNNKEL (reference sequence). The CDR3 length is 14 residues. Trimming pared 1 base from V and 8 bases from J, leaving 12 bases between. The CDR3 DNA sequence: TGTGCCAGCAGCCAAGCGGCTAGCTCGGATGAGCAGTTCTTC. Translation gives CASSQAASSDEQFF.

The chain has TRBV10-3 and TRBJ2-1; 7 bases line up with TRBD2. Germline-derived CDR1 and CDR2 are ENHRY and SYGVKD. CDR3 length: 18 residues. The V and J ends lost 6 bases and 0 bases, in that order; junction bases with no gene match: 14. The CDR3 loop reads CAIRELGASGSSYNEQFF. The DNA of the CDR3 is TGTGCCATCAGAGAGCTGGGAGCTAGCGGAAGCTCCTACAATGAGCAGTTCTTC.

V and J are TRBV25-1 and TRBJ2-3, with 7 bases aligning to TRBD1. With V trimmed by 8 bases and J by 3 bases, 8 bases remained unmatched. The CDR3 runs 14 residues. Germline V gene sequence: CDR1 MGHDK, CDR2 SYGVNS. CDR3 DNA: TGTGCCAGCGGTTTAGGGGGCAGGACAGATACGCAGTATTTT. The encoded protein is CASGLGGRTDTQYF.

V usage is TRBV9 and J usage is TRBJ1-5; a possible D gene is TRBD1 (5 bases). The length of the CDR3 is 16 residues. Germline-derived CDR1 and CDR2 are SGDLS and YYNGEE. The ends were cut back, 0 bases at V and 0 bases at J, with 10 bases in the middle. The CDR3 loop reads CASSVGGTDSNQPQHF. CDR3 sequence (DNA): TGTGCCAGCAGCGTAGGCGGGACGGATAGCAATCAGCCCCAGCATTTT.

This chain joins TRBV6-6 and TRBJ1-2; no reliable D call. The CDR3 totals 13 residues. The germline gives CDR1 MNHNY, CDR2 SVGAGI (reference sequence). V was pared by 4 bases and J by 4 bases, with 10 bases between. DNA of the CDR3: TGTGCCAGCAGTTCCCCGGGAGCCTATGGCTACACCTTC. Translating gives CASSSPGAYGYTF.

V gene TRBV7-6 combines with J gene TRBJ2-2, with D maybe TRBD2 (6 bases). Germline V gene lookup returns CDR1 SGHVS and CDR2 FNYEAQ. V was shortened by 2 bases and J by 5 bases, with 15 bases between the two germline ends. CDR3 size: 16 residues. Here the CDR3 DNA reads TGTGCCAGCAGCTTATTCCCCAGGGCGGGGACCGGGGAGCTGTTTTTT. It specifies CASSLFPRAGTGELFF.

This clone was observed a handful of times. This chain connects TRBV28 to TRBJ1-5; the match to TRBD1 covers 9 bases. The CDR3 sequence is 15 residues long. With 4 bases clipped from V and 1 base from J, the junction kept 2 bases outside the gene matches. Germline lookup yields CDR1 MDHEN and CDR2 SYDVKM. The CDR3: CASSSGQGSNQPQHF. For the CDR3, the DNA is TGTGCCAGCAGTTCCGGACAGGGGAGCAATCAGCCCCAGCATTTT. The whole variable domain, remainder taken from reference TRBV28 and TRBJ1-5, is DVKVTQSSRYLVKRTGEKVFLECVQDMDHENMFWYRQDPGLGLRLIYFSYDVKMKEKGDIPEGYSVSREKKERFSLILESASTNQTSMYLCASSSGQGSNQPQHFGDGTRLSIL.

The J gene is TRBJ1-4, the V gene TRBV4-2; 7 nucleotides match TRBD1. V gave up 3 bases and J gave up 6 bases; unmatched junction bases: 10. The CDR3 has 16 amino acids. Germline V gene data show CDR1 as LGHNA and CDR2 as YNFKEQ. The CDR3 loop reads CASSQEPGQKDEKLFF. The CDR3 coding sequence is TGTGCCAGCAGCCAGGAACCGGGACAGAAGGATGAAAAACTGTTTTTT.

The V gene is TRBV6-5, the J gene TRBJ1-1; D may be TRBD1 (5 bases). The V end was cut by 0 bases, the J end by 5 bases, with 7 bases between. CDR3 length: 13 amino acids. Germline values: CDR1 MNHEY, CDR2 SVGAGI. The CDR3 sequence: CASSYSPGTEAFF. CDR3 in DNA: TGTGCCAGCAGTTACTCTCCAGGGACTGAAGCTTTCTTT.

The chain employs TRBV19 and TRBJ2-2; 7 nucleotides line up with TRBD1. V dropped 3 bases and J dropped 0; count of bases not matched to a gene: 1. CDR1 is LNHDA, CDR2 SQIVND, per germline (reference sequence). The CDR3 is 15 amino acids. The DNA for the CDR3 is TGTGCCAGTAGTATTCAGGGGGCGAACACCGGGGAGCTGTTTTTT. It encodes CASSIQGANTGELFF.

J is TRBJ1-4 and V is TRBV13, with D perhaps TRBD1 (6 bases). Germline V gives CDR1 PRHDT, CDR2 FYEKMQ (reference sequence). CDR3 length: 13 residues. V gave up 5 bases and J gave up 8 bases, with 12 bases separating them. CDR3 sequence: CASSHREKEKLFF. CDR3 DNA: TGTGCCAGCAGCCACAGGGAGAAAGAAAAACTGTTTTTT.

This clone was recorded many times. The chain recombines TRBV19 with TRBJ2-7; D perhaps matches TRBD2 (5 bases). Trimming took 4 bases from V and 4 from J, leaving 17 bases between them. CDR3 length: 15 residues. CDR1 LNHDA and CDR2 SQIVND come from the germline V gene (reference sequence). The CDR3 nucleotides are TGTGCCAGTAGTACAACCCTAGCAGATAGGTACGAGCAGTACTTC. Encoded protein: CASSTTLADRYEQYF.